This TCR beta chain was found in a study of cytomegalovirus exposure and HLA in healthy donors. Regarding the study as a whole: More than 150 TCR beta chains were listed as cytomegalovirus-associated. HLA-A and HLA-B allele assignments for most subjects were reportedly predicted accurately using TCR beta sequences.

As for this clone: Its antigen is as yet unknown.

PCR used 60 Vbeta primers and 13 Jbeta primers. Using immunoSEQ multiplex PCR, the repertoire was profiled, and TCRdb retains in-frame clones only, with some absent. The repertoire includes around 150,000 clones, approximately 82% of them detected once, and around 1.4% sits in the top ten. This CDR3 has 15 residues. The germline V gene encodes CDR1 SGHVS and CDR2 FNYEAQ. V trimming: 4 bases; J trimming: 7 bases; junction bases outside the gene matches: 4. The source is a male donor in good health and CMV-seronegative. The chain has TRBV7-6 and TRBJ2-2, with 12 bases matching TRBD2. The sample comprised PBMCs. CDR3 coding DNA: TGTGCCAGCAGCTCCCTAGCGGGAGGGGTCGGGGAGCTGTTTTTT. This gives the protein CASSSLAGGVGELFF.